The 3 T cell receptor gamma chains below come from one sample, sequenced in a study of gamma-delta T cells after stem cell transplantation. TCRdb redid clone calling on the RT-PCR reads using CATT. Of approximately 2,100 gamma-chain clones listed, roughly 6.7% are singletons. Sequenced material: gamma-delta T cells. The receptors originated from a human donor. It is not recorded whose cells these are; they may come from a transplant donor.

This clone qualifies as large. The chain couples TRGV8 to TRGJ1 or TRGJ2. Germline assignment: CDR1 VENAVY and CDR2 YDSYNSRV. The CDR3 sequence is 12 residues long. J lost 5 bases, V lost 4 bases, and 5 bases had no gene match. In DNA form, the CDR3 reads TGTGCCACCTGGGAGATAGATTATAAGAAACTCTTT. The encoded protein is CATWEIDYKKLF.

With regard to this clone: The protein TCRdb gives is from a much larger clone and does not agree with this DNA's translation at residue 10, likely a read error; the protein shown here comes from the DNA. The J gene was reported as TRGJP; the V gene went uncalled. The length of the CDR3 is 17 residues. In DNA, the CDR3 is TGTGCCTTGTGGGAGGTGCTAGAAGAGATGGGCAAAAAAATCAAGGTATTT. Protein product: CALWEVLEEMGKKIKVF.

As regards this clone: Translating this DNA gives a protein that differs at residue 8 from the TCRdb one, which belongs to a much larger clone; a read error is likely, and the protein shown is this translation. Here the CDR3 reads CALWETGRLYYKKLF. CDR3 nucleotides: TGTGCCTTGTGGGAGACCGGACGCCTTTATTATAAGAAACTCTTT. The chain is built from TRGV9 and TRGJ1 or TRGJ2. Here the J gene came from matching the DNA to germline, since TCRdb omits it. V lost 3 bases and J lost 3; bases outside the gene matches: 11. This CDR3 contains 15 residues. CDR1 GITISATS and CDR2 ISYDGTV come from the germline V gene (reference sequence).